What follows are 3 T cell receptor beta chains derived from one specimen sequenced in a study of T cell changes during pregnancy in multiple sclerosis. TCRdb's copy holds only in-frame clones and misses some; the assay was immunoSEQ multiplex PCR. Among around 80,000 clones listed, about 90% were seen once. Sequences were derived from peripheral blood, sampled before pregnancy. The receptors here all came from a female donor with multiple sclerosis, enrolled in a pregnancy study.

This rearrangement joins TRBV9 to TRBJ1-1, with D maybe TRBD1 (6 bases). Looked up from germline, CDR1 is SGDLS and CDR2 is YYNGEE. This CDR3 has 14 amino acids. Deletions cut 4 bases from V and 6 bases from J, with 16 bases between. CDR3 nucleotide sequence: TGTGCCAGCAGCTTAACAGGGTGGGAAGCTGAAGCTTTCTTT. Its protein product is CASSLTGWEAEAFF.

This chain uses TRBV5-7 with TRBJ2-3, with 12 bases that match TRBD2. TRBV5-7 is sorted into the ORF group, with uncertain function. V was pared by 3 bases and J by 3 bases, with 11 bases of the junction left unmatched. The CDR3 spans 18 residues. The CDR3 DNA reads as TGTGCCAGCAGCTCCCTAGCGGGAGGGCCGTTAGTTACAGATACGCAGTATTTT. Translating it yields CASSSLAGGPLVTDTQYF.

This CDR3 is CASPSGTKAFF. For the CDR3, the DNA is TGTGCCAGCCCCTCCGGGACAAAAGCTTTCTTT. The chain employs TRBV19 and TRBJ1-1; a possible D gene is TRBD1 (6 bases). CDR3 length: 11 residues. Germline V CDR1 and CDR2: LNHDA, SQIVND (reference sequence). Trimming took off 9 bases at V and 9 bases at J, with 14 bases between the two ends.